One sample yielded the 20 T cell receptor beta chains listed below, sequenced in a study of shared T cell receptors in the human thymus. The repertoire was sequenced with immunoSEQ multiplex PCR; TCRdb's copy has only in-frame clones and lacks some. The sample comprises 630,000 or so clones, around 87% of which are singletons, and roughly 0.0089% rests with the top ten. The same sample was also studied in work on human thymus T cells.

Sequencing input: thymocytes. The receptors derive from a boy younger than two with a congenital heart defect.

In nucleotides, the CDR3 is TGTGCCAGCAGTGATGATAAACAGGGATCTGGAAACACCATATATTTT. Translating gives CASSDDKQGSGNTIYF. The chain carries TRBV6-1 and TRBJ1-3; a possible D gene is TRBD1 (6 bases). This CDR3 has 16 amino acids. The V end lost 3 bases, the J end lost 1 base, and 13 bases lay between the germline ends. CDR1 is MNHNS, CDR2 SASEGT, per germline.

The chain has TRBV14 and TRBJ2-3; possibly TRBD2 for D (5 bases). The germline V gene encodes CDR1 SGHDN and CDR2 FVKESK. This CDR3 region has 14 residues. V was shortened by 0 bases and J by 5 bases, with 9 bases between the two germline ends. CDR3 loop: CASSQDPTRDTQYF. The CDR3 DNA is TGTGCCAGCAGCCAAGACCCTACTAGAGATACGCAGTATTTT. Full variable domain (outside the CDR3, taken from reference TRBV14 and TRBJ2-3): EAGVTQFPSHSVIEKGQTVTLRCDPISGHDNLYWYRRVMGKEIKFLLHFVKESKQDESGMPNNRFLAERTGGTYSTLKVQPAELEDSGVYFCASSQDPTRDTQYFGPGTRLTVL.

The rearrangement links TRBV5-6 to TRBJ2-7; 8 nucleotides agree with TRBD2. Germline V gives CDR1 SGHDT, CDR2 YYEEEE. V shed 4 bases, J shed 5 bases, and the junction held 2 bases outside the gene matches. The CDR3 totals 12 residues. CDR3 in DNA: TGTGCCAGCAGCCACGGGGGGGACGAGCAGTACTTC. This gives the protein CASSHGGDEQYF. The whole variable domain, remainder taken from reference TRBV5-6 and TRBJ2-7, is DAGVTQSPTHLIKTRGQQVTLRCSPKSGHDTVSWYQQALGQGPQFIFQYYEEEERQRGNFPDRFSGHQFPNYSSELNVNALLLGDSALYLCASSHGGDEQYFGPGTRLTVT.

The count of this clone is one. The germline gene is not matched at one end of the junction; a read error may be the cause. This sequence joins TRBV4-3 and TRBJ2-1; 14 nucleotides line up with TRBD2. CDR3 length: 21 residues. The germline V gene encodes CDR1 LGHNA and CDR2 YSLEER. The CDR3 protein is CASTQNLGDRGTSGSCNEQFF. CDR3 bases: TGCGCCAGCACCCAAAACCTGGGGGACAGGGGGACTAGCGGGAGCTGCAATGAGCAGTTCTTC.

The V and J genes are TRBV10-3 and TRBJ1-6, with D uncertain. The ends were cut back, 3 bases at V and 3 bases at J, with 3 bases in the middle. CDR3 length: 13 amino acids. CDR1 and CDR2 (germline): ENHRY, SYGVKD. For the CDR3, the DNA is TGTGCCATCAGTGACTTCTATAATTCACCCCTCCACTTT. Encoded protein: CAISDFYNSPLHF.

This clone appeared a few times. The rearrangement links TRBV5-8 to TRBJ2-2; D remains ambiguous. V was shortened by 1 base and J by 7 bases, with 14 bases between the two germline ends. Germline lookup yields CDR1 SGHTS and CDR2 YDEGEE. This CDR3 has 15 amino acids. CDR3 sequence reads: CASSLLPLIDGELFF. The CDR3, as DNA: TGTGCCAGCAGCTTGCTGCCGCTAATTGACGGGGAGCTGTTTTTT. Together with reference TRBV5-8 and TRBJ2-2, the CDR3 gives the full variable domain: EAGVTQSPTHLIKTRGQQATLRCSPISGHTSVYWYQQALGLGLQFLLWYDEGEERNRGNFPPRFSGRQFPNYSSELNVNALELEDSALYLCASSLLPLIDGELFFGEGSRLTVL.

The CDR3 coding sequence is TGTGCCAGCAGCCCAGTGGGGGGGCCCACAAACGAGCAGTACTTC. Translated: CASSPVGGPTNEQYF. V is TRBV7-2 and J is TRBJ2-7; tentatively, D is TRBD2 (7 bases). Per the germline V gene, CDR1 is SGHTA and CDR2 is FQGNSA. Trimming took off 5 bases at V and 5 bases at J, with 19 bases between the two ends. The CDR3 length is 15 residues.

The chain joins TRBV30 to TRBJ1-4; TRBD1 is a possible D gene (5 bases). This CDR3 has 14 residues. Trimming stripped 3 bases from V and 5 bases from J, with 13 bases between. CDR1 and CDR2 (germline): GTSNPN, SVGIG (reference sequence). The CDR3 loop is CAWRGGTFNEKLFF. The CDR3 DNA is TGTGCCTGGAGGGGAGGGACGTTCAATGAAAAACTGTTTTTT.

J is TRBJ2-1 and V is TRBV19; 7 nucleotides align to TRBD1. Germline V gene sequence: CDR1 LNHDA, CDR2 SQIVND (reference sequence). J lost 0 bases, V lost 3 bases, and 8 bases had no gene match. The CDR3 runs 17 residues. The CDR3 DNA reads TGTGCCAGTAGTATTGGGACAGCCCGGGACTCCTACAATGAGCAGTTCTTC. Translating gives CASSIGTARDSYNEQFF.

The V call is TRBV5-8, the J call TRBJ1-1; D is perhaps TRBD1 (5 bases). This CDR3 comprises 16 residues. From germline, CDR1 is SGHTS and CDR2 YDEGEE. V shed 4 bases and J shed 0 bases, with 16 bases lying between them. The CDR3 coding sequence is TGTGCCAGCAGCATATATCGACAGACAGTGAACACTGAAGCTTTCTTT. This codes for CASSIYRQTVNTEAFF.

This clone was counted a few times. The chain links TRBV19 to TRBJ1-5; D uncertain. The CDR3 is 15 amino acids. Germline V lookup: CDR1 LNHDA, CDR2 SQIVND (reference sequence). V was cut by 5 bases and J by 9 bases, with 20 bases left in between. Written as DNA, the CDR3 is TGTGCCAGTAGTCCAGGACGGGGAGGTGGGGTGCCCCAGCATTTT. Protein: CASSPGRGGGVPQHF.

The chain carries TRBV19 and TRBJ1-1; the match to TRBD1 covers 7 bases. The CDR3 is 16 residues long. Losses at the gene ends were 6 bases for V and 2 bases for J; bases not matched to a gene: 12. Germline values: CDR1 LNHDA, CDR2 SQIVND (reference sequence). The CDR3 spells CASRHEGARLNTEAFF. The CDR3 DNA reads TGTGCCAGTAGACATGAGGGGGCGCGACTCAACACTGAAGCTTTCTTT.

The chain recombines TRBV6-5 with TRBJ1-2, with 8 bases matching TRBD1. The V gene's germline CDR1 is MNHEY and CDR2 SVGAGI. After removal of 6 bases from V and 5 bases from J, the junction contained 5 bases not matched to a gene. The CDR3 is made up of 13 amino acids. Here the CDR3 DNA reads TGTGCCAGCAGAATACGGACAGGGTATGGCTACACCTTC. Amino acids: CASRIRTGYGYTF.

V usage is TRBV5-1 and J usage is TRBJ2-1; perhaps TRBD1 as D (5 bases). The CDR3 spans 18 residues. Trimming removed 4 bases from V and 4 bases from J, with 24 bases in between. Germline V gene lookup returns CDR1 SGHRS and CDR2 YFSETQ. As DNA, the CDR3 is TGCGCCAGCAGCCTGGACCATATAAGGGGTGCCCTTTACAATGAGCAGTTCTTC. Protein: CASSLDHIRGALYNEQFF.

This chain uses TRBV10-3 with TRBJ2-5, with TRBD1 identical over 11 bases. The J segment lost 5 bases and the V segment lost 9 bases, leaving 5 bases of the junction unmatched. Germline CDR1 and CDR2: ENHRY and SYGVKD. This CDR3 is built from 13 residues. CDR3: CAMGQGERETQYF. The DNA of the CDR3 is TGTGCCATGGGACAGGGGGAGAGGGAGACCCAGTACTTC.

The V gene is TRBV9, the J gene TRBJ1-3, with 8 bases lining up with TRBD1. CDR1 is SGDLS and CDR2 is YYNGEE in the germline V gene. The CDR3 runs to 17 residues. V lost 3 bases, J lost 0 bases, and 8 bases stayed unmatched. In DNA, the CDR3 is TGTGCCAGCAGCGCGCGAACAGGGGGAGACTCTGGAAACACCATATATTTT. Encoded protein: CASSARTGGDSGNTIYF.

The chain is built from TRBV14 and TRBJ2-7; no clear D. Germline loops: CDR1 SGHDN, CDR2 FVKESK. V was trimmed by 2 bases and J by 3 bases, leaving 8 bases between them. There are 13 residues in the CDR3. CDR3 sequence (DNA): TGTGCCAGCAGCCAAACAGAATTCTACGAGCAGTACTTC. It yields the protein CASSQTEFYEQYF.

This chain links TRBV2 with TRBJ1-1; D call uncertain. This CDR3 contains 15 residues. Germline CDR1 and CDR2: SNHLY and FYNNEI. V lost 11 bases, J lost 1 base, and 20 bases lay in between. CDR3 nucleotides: TGTGCCCCCCCGTGGGAGGCCGGCCCGAACACTGAAGCTTTCTTT. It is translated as CAPPWEAGPNTEAFF. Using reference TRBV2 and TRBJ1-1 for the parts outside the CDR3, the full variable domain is EPEVTQTPSHQVTQMGQEVILRCVPISNHLYFYWYRQILGQKVEFLVSFYNNEISEKSEIFDDQFSVERPDGSNFTLKIRSTKLEDSAMYFCAPPWEAGPNTEAFFGQGTRLTVV.

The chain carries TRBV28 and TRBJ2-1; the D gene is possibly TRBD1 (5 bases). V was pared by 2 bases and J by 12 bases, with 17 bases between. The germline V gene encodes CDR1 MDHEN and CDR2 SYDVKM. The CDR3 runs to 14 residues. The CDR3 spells CASSLGVREFPQFF. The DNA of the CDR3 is TGTGCCAGCAGTTTAGGAGTCAGGGAATTTCCGCAGTTCTTC.

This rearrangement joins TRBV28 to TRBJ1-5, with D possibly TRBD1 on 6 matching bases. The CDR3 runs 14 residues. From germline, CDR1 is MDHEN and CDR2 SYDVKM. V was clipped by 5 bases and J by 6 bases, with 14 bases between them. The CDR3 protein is CASSPPGAGQPQHF. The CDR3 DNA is TGTGCCAGCAGTCCCCCAGGGGCAGGTCAGCCCCAGCATTTT.